The 25 T cell receptor beta chains in this list originate from one sample, sequenced in a study of chemoradiotherapy in HPV16-positive cancers. Sequenced by immunoSEQ multiplex PCR; TCRdb stores in-frame clones only, minus some. The data contain several thousand clones, roughly 95% of them singletons. This material consisted of tumor tissue, taken from a patient who underwent chemoradiotherapy. These TCRs come from a human donor with HPV-associated anogenital cancer.

The chain uses TRBV28 and TRBJ1-2; D not certain. Germline V lookup: CDR1 MDHEN, CDR2 SYDVKM. The CDR3 has 14 amino acids. Trimming left V 6 bases short and J 2 bases short, with 13 bases between. The CDR3 coding sequence is TGTGCCAGCAGCAACTGGCGGAAGAACTATGGCTACACCTTC. This codes for CASSNWRKNYGYTF.

V and J are TRBV10-3 and TRBJ2-3; TRBD1 matches 7 bases. In germline, CDR1 is ENHRY, CDR2 SYGVKD. CDR3 size: 13 residues. V shed 4 bases and J 4 bases; nucleotides not matched to a gene: 2. The CDR3, as DNA: TGTGCCATCAGTGGCCAGGGGGCAGATACGCAGTATTTT. Translating it yields CAISGQGADTQYF.

The V gene is TRBV7-2, the J gene TRBJ2-7; a weak D match, TRBD2 (7 bases). The CDR3 sequence is 14 residues long. V gave up 8 bases and J gave up 5 bases, with 19 bases separating them. CDR1 is SGHTA, CDR2 FQGNSA, per germline. The CDR3 DNA reads as TGTGCCAGCCGAAACGGGGGGCGGAAGGACGAGCAGTACTTC. Residues: CASRNGGRKDEQYF.

The chain carries TRBV5-1 and TRBJ1-6; TRBD1 agrees at 9 bases. The V gene end was trimmed by 3 bases and the J gene end by 7 bases; junction bases not matched to a gene: 5. CDR1 and CDR2 (germline): SGHRS, YFSETQ. The CDR3 covers 15 residues. The CDR3 protein is CASSSPQGANSPLHF. Written as DNA, the CDR3 is TGCGCCAGCAGCTCACCACAGGGGGCGAATTCACCCCTCCACTTT.

The chain joins TRBV25-1 to TRBJ2-2; 13 nucleotides line up with TRBD2. CDR3 length: 17 residues. The ends lost 6 bases at V and 5 bases at J; junction bases unmatched: 9. The germline V gene has CDR1 MGHDK and CDR2 SYGVNS. This chain's CDR3 is CASRGGTSGIQTGELFF. CDR3 in DNA: TGTGCCAGCAGGGGCGGGACTAGCGGGATACAAACCGGGGAGCTGTTTTTT.

This chain connects TRBV27 to TRBJ2-7; D possibly corresponds to TRBD2 (6 bases). V dropped 5 bases and J dropped 4 bases, with 12 bases sitting between them. CDR1 is MNHEY and CDR2 is SMNVEV in the germline V gene (reference sequence). The CDR3 runs 13 residues. Written as DNA, the CDR3 is TGTGCCAGCAGTAAAGGGAGGAGGTACGAGCAGTACTTC. This gives the protein CASSKGRRYEQYF.

The rearrangement links TRBV28 to TRBJ2-7, with D unresolved. V was clipped by 6 bases and J by 0 bases, with 9 bases between them. This CDR3 is 13 amino acids long. Germline CDR1 is MDHEN and CDR2 is SYDVKM. The DNA for the CDR3 is TGTGCCAGCAGGATGACACGCTCCTACGAGCAGTACTTC. Amino acid sequence: CASRMTRSYEQYF. Combining the CDR3 with reference TRBV28 and TRBJ2-7 gives the whole variable domain DVKVTQSSRYLVKRTGEKVFLECVQDMDHENMFWYRQDPGLGLRLIYFSYDVKMKEKGDIPEGYSVSREKKERFSLILESASTNQTSMYLCASRMTRSYEQYFGPGTRLTVT.

The chain links TRBV7-2 to TRBJ2-3, with D perhaps TRBD2 (7 bases). The V and J ends lost 7 bases and 4 bases respectively, with 21 bases between them. The V gene's germline CDR1 is SGHTA and CDR2 FQGNSA. This CDR3 has 16 amino acids. The CDR3 bases are TGTGCCAGCACCCTAGGGGGGGGGAGAAGAGCAGATACGCAGTATTTT. Its translation is CASTLGGGRRADTQYF.

The chain employs TRBV12-5 and TRBJ1-5; 8 bases line up with TRBD1. Per germline, CDR1 LGHNT and CDR2 FRNRAP. The CDR3 totals 17 residues. J gave up 7 bases and V 7 bases, and 18 bases lay outside the gene matches. For the CDR3, the DNA is TGTGCTAGTGCCCCAAATCCGGTTGCCAGGGGGCACCAGCCCCAGCATTTT. It is translated as CASAPNPVARGHQPQHF. Combining the CDR3 with reference TRBV12-5 and TRBJ1-5 gives the whole variable domain DARVTQTPRHKVTEMGQEVTMRCQPILGHNTVFWYRQTMMQGLELLAYFRNRAPLDDSGMPKDRFSAEMPDATLATLKIQPSEPRDSAVYFCASAPNPVARGHQPQHFGDGTRLSIL.

The CDR3 sequence: CASSERGLYEQYF. CDR3 DNA sequence: TGCGCCAGCAGTGAACGGGGTCTCTACGAGCAGTACTTC. The chain carries TRBV10-2 and TRBJ2-7, with a weak D call TRBD2 (5 bases). The germline V gene encodes CDR1 WSHSY and CDR2 SAAADI. V lost 3 bases to trimming and J lost 3 bases, with 9 bases between them. This CDR3 is 13 amino acids long.

V is TRBV7-8 and J is TRBJ2-1; D unresolved. Germline CDR1 and CDR2: SGHVS and FQNEAQ. The CDR3 length is 15 residues. V dropped 5 bases and J dropped 6 bases, with 17 bases sitting between them. The CDR3, as DNA: TGTGCCAGCAGCACTACCGATCTAGTTGGCAATGAGCAGTTCTTC. Protein product: CASSTTDLVGNEQFF. Drawing the rest from reference TRBV7-8 and TRBJ2-1, the complete variable domain is GAGVSQSPRYKVAKRGQDVALRCDPISGHVSLFWYQQALGQGPEFLTYFQNEAQLDKSGLPSDRFFAERPEGSVSTLKIQRTQQEDSAVYLCASSTTDLVGNEQFFGPGTRLTVL.

The chain couples TRBV6-5 to TRBJ1-1, with unresolved D. The CDR3 is 13 residues long. Germline CDR1 and CDR2: MNHEY and SVGAGI. Trimming shortened V by 4 bases and J by 8 bases, and 14 bases separated the two germline ends. The CDR3: CASSSRVAGEAFF. The DNA of the CDR3 is TGTGCCAGCAGTTCCCGGGTAGCAGGCGAAGCTTTCTTT.

This chain uses TRBV2 with TRBJ2-5; 7 nucleotides align to TRBD1. V was clipped by 7 bases and J by 2 bases; unmatched bases: 1. The CDR3 has 12 amino acids. Germline assignment: CDR1 SNHLY and CDR2 FYNNEI. This chain's CDR3 is CASKGQQETQYF. CDR3 in DNA: TGTGCCAGCAAGGGACAGCAAGAGACCCAGTACTTC.

The CDR3 DNA is TGTGCCTGGGGCAGGGGTGTGAAGGGCTACACCTTC. It specifies CAWGRGVKGYTF. The chain employs TRBV30 and TRBJ1-2, with D tentatively TRBD1 (6 bases). The CDR3 has 12 amino acids. The germline gives CDR1 GTSNPN, CDR2 SVGIG (reference sequence). V was pared by 5 bases and J by 8 bases, with 15 bases between.

This clone was observed once. The chain uses TRBV7-2 and TRBJ2-1, with D possibly being TRBD1 or TRBD2 (5 bases each). CDR1 and CDR2 from the germline V gene are SGHTA and FQGNSA. The ends were cut back, 5 bases at V and 0 bases at J, with 11 bases in the middle. The CDR3 contains 15 residues. Written as DNA, the CDR3 is TGTGCCAGCAGCCTCCGGGACGCCTCCTACAATGAGCAGTTCTTC. This gives the protein CASSLRDASYNEQFF. Combining the CDR3 with reference TRBV7-2 and TRBJ2-1 gives the whole variable domain GAGVSQSPSNKVTEKGKDVELRCDPISGHTALYWYRQSLGQGLEFLIYFQGNSAPDKSGLPSDRFSAERTGGSVSTLTIQRTQQEDSAVYLCASSLRDASYNEQFFGPGTRLTVL.

This clone has a single count. CDR3 bases: TGCAGCGTTGGAGGACAGAACACTGAAGCTTTCTTT. This gives the protein CSVGGQNTEAFF. This rearrangement joins TRBV29-1 to TRBJ1-1; TRBD1 might be the D (5 bases). With 4 bases removed from V and 1 base from J, the gap between germline ends came to 7 bases. The germline CDR1 and CDR2 sequences are SQVTM and ANQGSEA. The CDR3 covers 12 residues. Variable domain in full (rest from reference TRBV29-1 and TRBJ1-1): SAVISQKPSRDICQRGTSLTIQCQVDSQVTMMFWYRQQPGQSLTLIATANQGSEATYESGFVIDKFPISRPNLTFSTLTVSNMSPEDSSIYLCSVGGQNTEAFFGQGTRLTVV.

This chain uses TRBV27 with TRBJ1-6, with D perhaps TRBD1 (5 bases). Per germline, CDR1 MNHEY and CDR2 SMNVEV (reference sequence). V shed 3 bases and J shed 7 bases, with 13 bases lying between them. CDR3 length: 15 residues. The CDR3 reads CASSLALGGNSPLHF. DNA for the CDR3: TGTGCCAGCAGTTTGGCCCTGGGGGGGAATTCACCCCTCCACTTT.

The rearrangement joins TRBV25-1 to TRBJ1-1; D is undetermined. Germline V CDR1 and CDR2: MGHDK, SYGVNS. The length of the CDR3 is 13 residues. V was clipped by 7 bases and J by 6 bases, with 15 bases between them. In DNA, the CDR3 is TGTGCCAGCAAGTCGTTGTTCGCTGCTGAAGCTTTCTTT. It yields the protein CASKSLFAAEAFF.

The chain combines TRBV2 with TRBJ2-7; D may be TRBD2 (5 bases). Looked up from germline, CDR1 is SNHLY and CDR2 is FYNNEI. V lost 7 bases to trimming and J lost 3 bases, with 16 bases between them. This CDR3 spans 14 amino acids. The CDR3 protein is CASTTGTLNYEQYF. The CDR3 nucleotides are TGTGCCAGCACCACGGGAACGTTAAACTACGAGCAGTACTTC.

The rearrangement joins TRBV6-1 to TRBJ2-7; maybe TRBD1 (6 bases). CDR3 length: 13 residues. The germline CDR1 and CDR2 sequences are MNHNS and SASEGT. V lost 5 bases and J 3 bases, leaving 11 bases between the germline ends. For the CDR3, the DNA is TGTGCCAGCAGTACCGACAGGAACTACGAGCAGTACTTC. This encodes CASSTDRNYEQYF.

This chain uses TRBV5-1 with TRBJ1-4, with D possibly matching TRBD1 (5 bases). Trimming took off 3 bases at V and 3 bases at J, with 9 bases between the two ends. Germline V gives CDR1 SGHRS, CDR2 YFSETQ. The CDR3 has 14 residues. This chain's CDR3 is CASSWDGSNEKLFF. The DNA for the CDR3 is TGCGCCAGCAGCTGGGACGGTTCTAATGAAAAACTGTTTTTT.

V and J are TRBV5-1 and TRBJ1-2; the match to TRBD1 covers 9 bases. V gave up 5 bases and J gave up 4 bases; unmatched junction bases: 12. Germline CDR1 is SGHRS and CDR2 is YFSETQ. The CDR3 is 16 amino acids. In nucleotides, the CDR3 is TGCGCCAGCAGTCGGGACAGGGTGGGGTTGATCTATGGCTACACCTTC. It is translated as CASSRDRVGLIYGYTF.

A single count supports this clone. V usage is TRBV28 and J usage is TRBJ2-1, with TRBD1 matching 9 bases. The V segment lost 5 bases and the J segment 5 bases; nucleotides outside the gene matches: 13. CDR1 is MDHEN and CDR2 is SYDVKM in the germline V gene. This CDR3 region has 17 residues. CDR3 sequence reads: CASSEPRDRALNNEQFF. The CDR3 region has the DNA TGTGCCAGCAGTGAACCCCGGGACAGGGCACTCAACAATGAGCAGTTCTTC. Variable domain in full (rest from reference TRBV28 and TRBJ2-1): DVKVTQSSRYLVKRTGEKVFLECVQDMDHENMFWYRQDPGLGLRLIYFSYDVKMKEKGDIPEGYSVSREKKERFSLILESASTNQTSMYLCASSEPRDRALNNEQFFGPGTRLTVL.

CDR3 region: CAWSIGGVSEKLFF. CDR3 DNA: TGTGCCTGGTCAATCGGGGGGGTCAGTGAAAAACTGTTTTTT. The J gene is TRBJ1-4, the V gene TRBV30, with TRBD1 as a possible D gene (5 bases). CDR3 length: 14 amino acids. V dropped 5 bases and J dropped 7 bases, with 17 bases sitting between them. The V gene's germline CDR1 is GTSNPN and CDR2 SVGIG (reference sequence).

V is TRBV15 and J is TRBJ2-1; D might be TRBD2 (5 bases). V lost 0 bases to trimming and J lost 4 bases, with 16 bases between them. This CDR3 has 17 amino acids. Looked up from germline, CDR1 is LNHNV and CDR2 is YYDKDF (reference sequence). The CDR3 spells CATSREFPGSAYNEQFF. CDR3 nucleotides: TGTGCCACCAGCAGAGAGTTCCCGGGGAGCGCGTACAATGAGCAGTTCTTC.